A single sample gave rise to the 26 T cell receptor beta chains below, sequenced in a study of T cell changes during pregnancy in multiple sclerosis. Some clones are missing from TCRdb's copy, which holds only in-frame ones; the method was immunoSEQ multiplex PCR. The sample lists 80,000 or so clones; 90% to 95% were seen once. The specimen comprised peripheral blood, sampled before pregnancy. The receptors here all came from a female donor with multiple sclerosis, enrolled in a pregnancy study.

The chain has TRBV7-9 and TRBJ1-3, with 7 bases aligning to TRBD1. The CDR3 extends over 14 amino acids. The germline V gene encodes CDR1 SEHNR and CDR2 FQNEAQ (reference sequence). V shed 3 bases, J shed 9 bases, and the junction held 8 bases outside the gene matches. CDR3 nucleotide sequence: TGTGCCAGCAGCTTGTTACAGGGGACGGGCACCATATATTTT. Amino acid sequence: CASSLLQGTGTIYF.

V is TRBV11-2 and J is TRBJ1-4, with 9 positions matching TRBD1. CDR1 is SGHAT, CDR2 FQNNGV, per germline. V lost 5 bases to trimming and J lost 2 bases; unmatched junction nucleotides: 6. The CDR3 contains 16 residues. The CDR3 loop is CASSLGTGTTNEKLFF. The CDR3 bases are TGTGCCAGCAGCCTTGGGACAGGGACGACTAATGAAAAACTGTTTTTT.

CDR3 region: CSVEMKGDGVPAGNTIYF. CDR3 nucleotide sequence: TGCAGCGTTGAAATGAAGGGGGACGGAGTCCCTGCTGGAAACACCATATATTTT. The rearrangement uses TRBV29-1 and TRBJ1-3, with D perhaps TRBD1 (6 bases). CDR1 is SQVTM, CDR2 ANQGSEA, per germline. V was clipped by 2 bases and J by 2 bases, with 22 bases between them. The CDR3 length is 18 residues. The variable domain in full, completed from reference TRBV29-1 and TRBJ1-3, reads SAVISQKPSRDICQRGTSLTIQCQVDSQVTMMFWYRQQPGQSLTLIATANQGSEATYESGFVIDKFPISRPNLTFSTLTVSNMSPEDSSIYLCSVEMKGDGVPAGNTIYFGEGSWLTVV.

This clone was counted once. This chain links TRBV18 with TRBJ2-6; a possible D gene is TRBD2 (5 bases). The V end lost 0 bases, the J end lost 4 bases, and 10 bases lay between the germline ends. Germline CDR1 and CDR2: KGHSH and LQKENI. The CDR3 has 16 residues. The CDR3 DNA sequence: TGTGCCAGCTCACCACCGGGTAGGAGGGGGGCCAACGTCCTGACTTTC. Translating it yields CASSPPGRRGANVLTF. The entire variable domain, with the rest obtained from reference TRBV18 and TRBJ2-6, is as follows: NAGVMQNPRHLVRRRGQEARLRCSPMKGHSHVYWYRQLPEEGLKFMVYLQKENIIDESGMPKERFSAEFPKEGPSILRIQQVVRGDSAAYFCASSPPGRRGANVLTFGAGSRLTVL.

CDR3 amino acids: CASSAGEDTQYF. The CDR3 DNA reads TGTGCCAGTAGTGCCGGAGAGGATACGCAGTATTTT. The chain is built from TRBV19 and TRBJ2-3, with no clear D. Per the germline V gene, CDR1 is LNHDA and CDR2 is SQIVND (reference sequence). The CDR3 has 12 residues. Trimming took 5 bases from V and 6 from J, leaving 9 bases between them.

V usage is TRBV30 and J usage is TRBJ2-7, with 10 bases identical to TRBD1. The ends lost 5 bases at V and 2 bases at J; junction bases unmatched: 9. CDR1 is GTSNPN, CDR2 SVGIG, per germline (reference sequence). The CDR3 consists of 15 residues. CDR3 region: CAWGDRGRNPYEQYF. CDR3 bases: TGTGCCTGGGGCGACAGGGGGCGAAATCCCTACGAGCAGTACTTC.

The chain has TRBV7-2 and TRBJ2-1; TRBD1 agrees at 8 bases. There are 15 residues in the CDR3. The ends lost 0 bases at V and 8 bases at J; junction bases unmatched: 6. The germline gives CDR1 SGHTA, CDR2 FQGNSA. CDR3 loop: CASSLATGGSHEQFF. In DNA form, the CDR3 reads TGTGCCAGCAGCTTAGCTACAGGGGGGTCCCATGAGCAGTTCTTC.

This clone was seen only once. The V call is TRBV5-1, the J call TRBJ2-7; D is possibly TRBD1 (6 bases). The CDR3 length is 15 residues. V lost 1 base, J lost 1 base, and 12 bases lay in between. The germline CDR1 and CDR2 sequences are SGHRS and YFSETQ. The DNA for the CDR3 is TGCGCCAGCAGCTTGTTACAGGGTGGGTCCTACGAGCAGTACTTC. Protein: CASSLLQGGSYEQYF. The variable domain in full, completed from reference TRBV5-1 and TRBJ2-7, reads KAGVTQTPRYLIKTRGQQVTLSCSPISGHRSVSWYQQTPGQGLQFLFEYFSETQRNKGNFPGRFSGRQFSNSRSEMNVSTLELGDSALYLCASSLLQGGSYEQYFGPGTRLTVT.

The genes are TRBV2 and TRBJ1-5; D is unresolved. The germline gives CDR1 SNHLY, CDR2 FYNNEI. The CDR3 is made up of 13 amino acids. Trimming pared 8 bases from V and 4 bases from J, leaving 12 bases between. The CDR3 nucleotides read TGTGCCAGCGTTCAGAATCCTAATCAGCCCCAGCATTTT. This translates into CASVQNPNQPQHF. The complete variable domain, with remaining parts taken from reference TRBV2 and TRBJ1-5, reads EPEVTQTPSHQVTQMGQEVILRCVPISNHLYFYWYRQILGQKVEFLVSFYNNEISEKSEIFDDQFSVERPDGSNFTLKIRSTKLEDSAMYFCASVQNPNQPQHFGDGTRLSIL.

The genes are TRBV6-6 and TRBJ2-2; 7 bases line up with TRBD1. The V segment lost 5 bases and the J segment 2 bases; nucleotides outside the gene matches: 8. This CDR3 is built from 16 residues. CDR1 and CDR2 (germline): MNHNY, SVGAGI (reference sequence). The CDR3 nucleotides are TGTGCCAGCAGTCGGACAGGCCGAATTAACACCGGGGAGCTGTTTTTT. Its translation: CASSRTGRINTGELFF.

V gene TRBV2 combines with J gene TRBJ2-5; TRBD1 is a possible D gene (6 bases). Per germline, CDR1 SNHLY and CDR2 FYNNEI. V was clipped by 6 bases and J by 2 bases, with 19 bases between them. The CDR3 sequence is 16 residues long. CDR3: CASRRRQGRRQETQYF. In nucleotides, the CDR3 is TGTGCCAGCAGGCGGCGGCAGGGGAGAAGGCAAGAGACCCAGTACTTC. Combining the CDR3 with reference TRBV2 and TRBJ2-5 gives the whole variable domain EPEVTQTPSHQVTQMGQEVILRCVPISNHLYFYWYRQILGQKVEFLVSFYNNEISEKSEIFDDQFSVERPDGSNFTLKIRSTKLEDSAMYFCASRRRQGRRQETQYFGPGTRLLVL.

The chain has TRBV12-5 and TRBJ1-5; weak D call: TRBD1 (6 bases). This CDR3 contains 17 residues. In germline, CDR1 is LGHNT, CDR2 FRNRAP. V dropped 6 bases and J dropped 0 bases, with 18 bases sitting between them. The chain's CDR3 is CASGFLDRFYSNQPQHF. DNA for the CDR3: TGTGCTAGTGGGTTTTTGGACAGATTCTATAGCAATCAGCCCCAGCATTTT.

The genes are TRBV11-2 and TRBJ1-1; the match to TRBD1 covers 7 bases. There are 17 residues in the CDR3. J gave up 2 bases and V 5 bases, and 14 bases lay outside the gene matches. Germline CDR1 reads SGHAT; CDR2 reads FQNNGV. This chain's CDR3 is CASSPRRPGTANTEAFF. The CDR3 DNA reads as TGTGCCAGCAGCCCGCGTCGGCCCGGGACAGCAAACACTGAAGCTTTCTTT.

The table lists this clone with a count of one. This rearrangement joins TRBV21-1 to TRBJ1-1; the table's D call, TRBD1, was not checked against the DNA. TRBV21-1 is a listed pseudogene. CDR3 size: 16 residues. CDR3 nucleotide sequence: TGTGCCAGCAGCACCCCGGGGACATATGGGAACACTGAAGCTTTCTTT. As protein: CASSTPGTYGNTEAFF.

This chain uses TRBV4-1 with TRBJ1-4; D is perhaps TRBD1 (5 bases). The length of the CDR3 is 14 residues. Germline V lookup: CDR1 MGHRA, CDR2 YSYEKL. V was trimmed by 1 base and J by 10 bases, leaving 13 bases between them. CDR3 sequence: CASSQGQGLGKLFF. The DNA for the CDR3 is TGCGCCAGCAGCCAAGGGCAGGGTCTTGGAAAACTGTTTTTT.

The V call is TRBV7-6, the J call TRBJ1-5; weak D call: TRBD1 (6 bases). CDR1 SGHVS and CDR2 FNYEAQ come from the germline V gene. The length of the CDR3 is 13 residues. Between the trimmed V and J ends, which lost 4 bases and 7 bases, there was a span of 11 bases. CDR3 protein: CASSSKGDQPQHF. CDR3 DNA sequence: TGTGCCAGCAGCTCCAAGGGGGACCAGCCCCAGCATTTT.

The J gene is TRBJ1-1, the V gene TRBV7-9; a weak D match, TRBD1 (5 bases). There are 14 residues in the CDR3. V was cut by 1 base and J by 0 bases, with 6 bases left in between. Looked up from germline, CDR1 is SEHNR and CDR2 is FQNEAQ (reference sequence). The CDR3 DNA reads as TGTGCCAGCAGCTTAGAGGGGATGAACACTGAAGCTTTCTTT. As protein: CASSLEGMNTEAFF.

V gene TRBV2 combines with J gene TRBJ1-3; D gene unclear. Germline CDR1 reads SNHLY; CDR2 reads FYNNEI. The CDR3 length is 14 residues. V was shortened by 3 bases and J by 3 bases, with 9 bases between the two germline ends. The CDR3 loop reads CASSDTSRGNTIYF. The CDR3 DNA reads as TGTGCCAGCAGTGACACAAGTCGTGGAAACACCATATATTTT.

The rearrangement links TRBV5-4 to TRBJ2-1, with 10 bases identical to TRBD1. The V segment lost 4 bases and the J segment 5 bases; nucleotides outside the gene matches: 9. Germline assignment: CDR1 SGHNT and CDR2 YYREEE (reference sequence). The CDR3 loop spans 16 amino acids. The CDR3 reads CASSPVWDRGDNEQFF. The DNA of the CDR3 is TGTGCCAGCAGCCCTGTCTGGGACAGGGGAGACAATGAGCAGTTCTTC. The complete variable domain, with remaining parts taken from reference TRBV5-4 and TRBJ2-1, reads ETGVTQSPTHLIKTRGQQVTLRCSSQSGHNTVSWYQQALGQGPQFIFQYYREEENGRGNFPPRFSGLQFPNYSSELNVNALELDDSALYLCASSPVWDRGDNEQFFGPGTRLTVL.

The gene calls are TRBV2 and TRBJ1-2, with D unclear. V shed 11 bases and J shed 4 bases, with 23 bases lying between them. Germline V CDR1 and CDR2: SNHLY, FYNNEI. CDR3 size: 15 residues. CDR3 loop: CAGKMGGGSSYGYTF. The CDR3 DNA is TGTGCCGGCAAAATGGGTGGCGGATCTAGCTATGGCTACACCTTC.

The V call is TRBV7-8, the J call TRBJ1-1; the D gene is possibly TRBD1 (6 bases). This CDR3 region has 15 residues. Germline V lookup: CDR1 SGHVS, CDR2 FQNEAQ. The ends were cut back, 2 bases at V and 2 bases at J, with 12 bases in the middle. The CDR3 DNA sequence: TGTGCCAGCAGCTTACCCGAGGGGGTAAACACTGAAGCTTTCTTT. It codes for CASSLPEGVNTEAFF.

The rearrangement links TRBV15 to TRBJ2-1; D not resolved. The CDR3 consists of 18 residues. Between the trimmed V and J ends, which lost 0 bases and 2 bases, there was a span of 17 bases. Germline V CDR1 and CDR2: LNHNV, YYDKDF (reference sequence). The CDR3 region is CATSRDLVRLRAYNEQFF. Here the CDR3 DNA reads TGTGCCACCAGCAGAGATTTAGTTCGGTTACGAGCCTACAATGAGCAGTTCTTC.

This CDR3 reads CASRIGGGYNEQFF. The CDR3 DNA reads as TGTGCCAGCAGAATCGGGGGGGGTTACAATGAGCAGTTCTTC. The chain recombines TRBV6-5 with TRBJ2-1; 8 bases agree with TRBD2. The CDR3 has 14 residues. Germline V gene lookup returns CDR1 MNHEY and CDR2 SVGAGI. The V and J ends lost 6 bases and 4 bases, in that order; junction bases with no gene match: 5.

This clone was recorded once. The rearrangement links TRBV2 to TRBJ2-1, with 12 bases fitting TRBD2. The CDR3 spans 15 residues. Germline V gene sequence: CDR1 SNHLY, CDR2 FYNNEI. Trimming cost V 4 bases and J 6 bases; bases outside gene matches: 4. The CDR3 DNA reads TGTGCCAGCAGTGGACTAGCGGGGGCATCCAATGAGCAGTTCTTC. Protein product: CASSGLAGASNEQFF.

J is TRBJ1-1 and V is TRBV13; 10 nucleotides align to TRBD1. This CDR3 has 15 amino acids. V was clipped by 6 bases and J by 3 bases; unmatched bases: 7. Germline-derived CDR1 and CDR2 are PRHDT and FYEKMQ (reference sequence). The CDR3 DNA sequence: TGTGCCAGCAGGGGTGTGGACAGGGGGGACACTGAAGCTTTCTTT. This codes for CASRGVDRGDTEAFF.

The J gene is TRBJ2-2, the V gene TRBV30; D gene uncertain. Germline CDR1 GTSNPN, CDR2 SVGIG (reference sequence). CDR3 length: 14 amino acids. Trimming took 3 bases from V and 2 from J, leaving 10 bases between them. CDR3 sequence: CAWSAGLNTGELFF. CDR3 coding DNA: TGTGCCTGGAGCGCCGGTCTCAACACCGGGGAGCTGTTTTTT.